This T cell receptor beta chain is from a study of blood T cell repertoires in COVID-19. Turning to the study itself: The analysed material was cDNA or gDNA that came from T cells, B-cell-depleted T cells, or PBMCs.

Per the original methods: It was from reference gene primer amplification that nucleated cell counts were estimated. The protocol was immunoSEQ multiplex PCR, while the TCRdb copy is restricted to in-frame clones and leaves out a portion. V, J and clone size were drawn from that table, and D and trimming were deduced from the DNA. The sample holds a few hundred thousand clones, roughly nine tenths seen once. This CDR3 region has 14 residues. Germline V gene data show CDR1 as MDHEN and CDR2 as SYDVKM. V was pared by 9 bases and J by 4 bases, with 10 bases of the junction left unmatched. Two negative PCRs, clearance, or symptom resolution were required of recovered Cohort 3 donors.

The sequenced sample was PBMCs or T cells enriched from blood (not recorded which). This rearrangement joins TRBV28 to TRBJ2-7; the match to TRBD1 covers 9 bases. This clonotype was sampled from a woman in her twenties or thirties who had recovered from COVID-19. CDR3 amino acids: CARQPGTGLYEQYF. The CDR3 DNA follows: TGTGCCAGACAACCCGGGACAGGGCTTTACGAGCAGTACTTC.